The present entry profiles one T cell receptor (beta chain) with its context. What it binds is unknown. Using a J-beta primer mix together with a sample-barcoded 5' primer, a second PCR was run for roughly 6 to 12 cycles. Researchers report that each sample yielded at least 2.5 million CDR3-containing paired-end reads. TCRdb analysed the 5' RACE reads with MiXCR anew, one entry per CDR3 protein. The sample records about 640,000 distinct CDR3 sequences, roughly 53% being singletons. Samples each had at least 6 micrograms of total RNA extracted. The data were taken from a study of blood T cells in healthy people across ages. Study findings and constraints: Unknown donor CMV status possibly confounded expanded clonotype changes. Higher naive T cell percentage went strongly together with higher TCR beta diversity.

The V end was cut by 10 bases, the J end by 2 bases, with 18 bases between. The germline V gene encodes CDR1 SNHLY and CDR2 FYNNEI. This CDR3 has 14 amino acids. Sequenced material: blood. The V gene is TRBV2, the J gene TRBJ2-7; D remains ambiguous. This TCR derives from a man aged 55 to 69 in good health. CDR3 sequence (DNA): TGTGCCACCAAAATCGCGGACGGTCCCTACGAGCAGTACTTC. Its translation is CATKIADGPYEQYF. The full variable domain, rest sourced from reference TRBV2 and TRBJ2-7, is EPEVTQTPSHQVTQMGQEVILRCVPISNHLYFYWYRQILGQKVEFLVSFYNNEISEKSEIFDDQFSVERPDGSNFTLKIRSTKLEDSAMYFCATKIADGPYEQYFGPGTRLTVT.